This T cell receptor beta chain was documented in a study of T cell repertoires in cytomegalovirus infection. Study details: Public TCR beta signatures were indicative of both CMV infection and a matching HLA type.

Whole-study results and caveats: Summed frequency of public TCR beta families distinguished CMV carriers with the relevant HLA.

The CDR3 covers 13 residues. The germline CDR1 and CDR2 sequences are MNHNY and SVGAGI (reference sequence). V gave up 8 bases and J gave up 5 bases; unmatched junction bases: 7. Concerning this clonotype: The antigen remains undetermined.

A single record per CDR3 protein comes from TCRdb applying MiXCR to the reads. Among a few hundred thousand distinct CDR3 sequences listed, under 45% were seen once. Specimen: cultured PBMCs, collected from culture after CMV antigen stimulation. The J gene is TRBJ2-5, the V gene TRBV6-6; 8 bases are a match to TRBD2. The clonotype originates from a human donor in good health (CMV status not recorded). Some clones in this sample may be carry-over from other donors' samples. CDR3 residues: CASRGGRRETQYF. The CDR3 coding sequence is TGTGCCAGCCGGGGGGGGCGGCGGGAGACCCAGTACTTC.